This T cell receptor beta chain derives from a study of early T cells in non-severe SARS-CoV-2 infection. This clonotype was seen a single time. MiXCR was run by TCRdb on the 5' RACE reads, yielding one entry per CDR3 protein. The profile shows about 100,000 distinct CDR3 sequences, over 10% of them singletons. V was trimmed by 5 bases and J by 5 bases, leaving 16 bases between them. The CDR3 spans 16 residues. CDR1 SGHAT and CDR2 FQNNGV come from the germline V gene. This receptor was obtained from an adult who was a healthcare worker with PCR-confirmed SARS-CoV-2 infection or an uninfected control (not recorded which). Sequenced material: whole blood. The V call is TRBV11-2, the J call TRBJ1-6, with D unclear. CDR3 loop: CASSPYFPADNSPLHF. The CDR3 coding sequence is TGTGCCAGCAGCCCTTATTTTCCCGCAGATAATTCACCCCTCCACTTT.